A single sample gave rise to the 3 T cell receptor beta chains below, sequenced in a study of CXCR3-negative and CXCR3-positive naive CD8 T cells. What these receptors recognize is not known. Study findings and constraints: Naive cells positive for CXCR3 carried more hydrophobic TRB CDR3s than CXCR3-negative ones.

It was by 5' RACE with UMI labels that the TRB cDNA libraries were prepared. For each CDR3 protein, TCRdb gives one entry from its re-call of the 5' RACE reads, without DNA. This sample's table reports 110,000 or so distinct CDR3 sequences. The sequenced sample consisted of naive CXCR3+ CD8+ T cells from blood. Subset meaning: CD45RO-CCR7+CD27+CD95- naive CD8+ T cells expressing CXCR3 (TNR3+). All receptors come from a human donor in good health. Some clones in this sample may be carry-over from other donors' samples.

The V call is TRBV7-9, the J call TRBJ2-1; with no DNA, the TCRdb D assignment of TRBD2 cannot be verified. Germline-derived CDR1 and CDR2 are SEHNR and FQNEAQ (reference sequence). The CDR3 length is 15 residues. CDR3 residues: CASSLVIAGDNEQFF.

This chain joins TRBV29-1 and TRBJ2-5; without DNA, the TCRdb call of TRBD1 cannot be checked. CDR1 is SQVTM, CDR2 ANQGSEA, per germline. The CDR3 totals 14 residues. CDR3 residues: CSVEWAGEQETQYF.

V usage is TRBV12-3 or TRBV12-4 and J usage is TRBJ2-3. The CDR3 is 15 residues long. CDR3 loop: CASSLFLASTDTQYF.